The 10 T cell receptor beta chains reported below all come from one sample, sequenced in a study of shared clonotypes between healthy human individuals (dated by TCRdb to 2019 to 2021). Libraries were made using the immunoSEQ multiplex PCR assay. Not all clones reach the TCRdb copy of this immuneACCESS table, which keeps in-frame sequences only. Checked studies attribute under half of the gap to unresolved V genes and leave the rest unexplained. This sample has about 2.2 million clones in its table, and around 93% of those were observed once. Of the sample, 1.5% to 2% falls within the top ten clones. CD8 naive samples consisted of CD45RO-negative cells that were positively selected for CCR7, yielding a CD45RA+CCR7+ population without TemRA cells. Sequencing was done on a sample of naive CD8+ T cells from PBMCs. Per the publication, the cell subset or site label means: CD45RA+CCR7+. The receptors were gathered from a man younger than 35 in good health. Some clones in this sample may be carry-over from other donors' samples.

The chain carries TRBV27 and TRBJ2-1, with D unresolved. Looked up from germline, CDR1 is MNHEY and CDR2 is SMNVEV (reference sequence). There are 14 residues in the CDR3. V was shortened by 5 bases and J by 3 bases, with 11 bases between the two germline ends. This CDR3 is CASSSWTRYNEQFF. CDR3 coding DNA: TGTGCCAGCAGTAGCTGGACCCGCTACAATGAGCAGTTCTTC.

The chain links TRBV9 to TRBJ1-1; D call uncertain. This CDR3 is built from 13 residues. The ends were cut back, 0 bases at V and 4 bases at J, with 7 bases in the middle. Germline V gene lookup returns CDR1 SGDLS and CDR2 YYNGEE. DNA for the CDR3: TGTGCCAGCAGCGTAGGTTATGCCACTGAAGCTTTCTTT. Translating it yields CASSVGYATEAFF.

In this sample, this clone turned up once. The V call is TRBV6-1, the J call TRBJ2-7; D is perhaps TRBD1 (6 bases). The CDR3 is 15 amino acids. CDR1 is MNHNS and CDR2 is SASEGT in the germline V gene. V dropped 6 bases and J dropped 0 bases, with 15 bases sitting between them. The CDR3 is CASRGRDTFSYEQYF. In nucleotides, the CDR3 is TGTGCCAGCAGGGGCCGGGACACTTTCTCCTACGAGCAGTACTTC.

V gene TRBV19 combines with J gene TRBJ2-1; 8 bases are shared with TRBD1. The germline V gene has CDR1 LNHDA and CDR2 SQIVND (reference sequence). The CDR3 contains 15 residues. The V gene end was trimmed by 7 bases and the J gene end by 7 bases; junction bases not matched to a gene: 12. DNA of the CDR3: TGTGCCAGTACCCCGGCGGCAGGGGGCTGGAATGAGCAGTTCTTC. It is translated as CASTPAAGGWNEQFF.

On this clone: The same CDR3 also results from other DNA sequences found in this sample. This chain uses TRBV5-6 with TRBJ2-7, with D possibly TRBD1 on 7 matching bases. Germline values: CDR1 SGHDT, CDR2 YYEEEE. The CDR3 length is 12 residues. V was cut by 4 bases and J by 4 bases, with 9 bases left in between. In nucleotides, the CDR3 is TGTGCCAGCAGCCCAGGGGGGTACGAGCAGTACTTC. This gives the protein CASSPGGYEQYF. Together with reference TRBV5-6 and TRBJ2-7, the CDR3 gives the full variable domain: DAGVTQSPTHLIKTRGQQVTLRCSPKSGHDTVSWYQQALGQGPQFIFQYYEEEERQRGNFPDRFSGHQFPNYSSELNVNALLLGDSALYLCASSPGGYEQYFGPGTRLTVT.

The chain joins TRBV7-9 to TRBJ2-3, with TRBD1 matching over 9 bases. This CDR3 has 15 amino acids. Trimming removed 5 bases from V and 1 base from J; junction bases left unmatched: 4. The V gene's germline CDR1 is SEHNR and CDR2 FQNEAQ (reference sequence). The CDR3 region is CASSTDRGGTDTQYF. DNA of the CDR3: TGTGCCAGCAGCACGGACAGGGGAGGCACAGATACGCAGTATTTT.

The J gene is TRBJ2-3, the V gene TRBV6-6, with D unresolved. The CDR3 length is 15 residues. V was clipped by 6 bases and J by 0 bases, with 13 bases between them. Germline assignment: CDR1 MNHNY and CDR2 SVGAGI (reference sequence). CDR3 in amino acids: CASSPTGTSTDTQYF. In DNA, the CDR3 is TGTGCCAGCAGCCCTACGGGTACTAGCACAGATACGCAGTATTTT.

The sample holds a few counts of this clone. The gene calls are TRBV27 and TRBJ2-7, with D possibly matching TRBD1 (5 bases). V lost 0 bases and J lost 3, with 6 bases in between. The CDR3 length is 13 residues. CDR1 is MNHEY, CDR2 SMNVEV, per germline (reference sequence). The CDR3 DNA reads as TGTGCCAGCAGTTTATCACAGGACTACGAGCAGTACTTC. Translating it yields CASSLSQDYEQYF.

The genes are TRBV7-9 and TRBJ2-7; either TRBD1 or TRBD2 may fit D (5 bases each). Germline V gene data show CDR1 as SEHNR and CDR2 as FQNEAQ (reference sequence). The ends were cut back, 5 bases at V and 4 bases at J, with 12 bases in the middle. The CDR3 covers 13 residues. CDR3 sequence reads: CASSPGAPYEQYF. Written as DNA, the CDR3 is TGTGCCAGCAGCCCCGGGGCACCATACGAGCAGTACTTC.

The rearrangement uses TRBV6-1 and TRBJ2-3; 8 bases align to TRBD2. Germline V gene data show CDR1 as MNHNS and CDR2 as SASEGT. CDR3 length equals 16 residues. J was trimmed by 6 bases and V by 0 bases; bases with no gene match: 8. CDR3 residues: CASSEAPSGSWDTQYF. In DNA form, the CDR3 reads TGTGCCAGCAGTGAAGCGCCCAGCGGGAGTTGGGATACGCAGTATTTT.